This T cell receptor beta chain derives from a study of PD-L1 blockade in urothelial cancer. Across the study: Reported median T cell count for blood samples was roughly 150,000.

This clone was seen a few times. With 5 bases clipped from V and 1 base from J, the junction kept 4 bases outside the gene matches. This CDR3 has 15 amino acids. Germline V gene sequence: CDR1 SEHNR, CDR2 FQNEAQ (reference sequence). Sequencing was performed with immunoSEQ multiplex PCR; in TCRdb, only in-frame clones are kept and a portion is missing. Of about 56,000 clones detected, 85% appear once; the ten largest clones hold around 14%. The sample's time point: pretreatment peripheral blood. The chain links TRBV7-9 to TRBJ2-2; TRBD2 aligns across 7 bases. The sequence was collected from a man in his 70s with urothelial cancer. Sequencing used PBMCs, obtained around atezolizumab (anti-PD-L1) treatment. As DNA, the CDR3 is TGTGCCAGCAGCGTCACTAGCGAGAACACCGGGGAGCTGTTTTTT. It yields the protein CASSVTSENTGELFF. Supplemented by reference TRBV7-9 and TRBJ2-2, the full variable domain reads DTGVSQNPRHKITKRGQNVTFRCDPISEHNRLYWYRQTLGQGPEFLTYFQNEAQLEKSRLLSDRFSAERPKGSFSTLEIQRTEQGDSAMYLCASSVTSENTGELFFGEGSRLTVL.